Here is one TCR beta chain with its context. Its antigen is undetermined. J gave up 0 bases and V 4 bases, and 5 bases lay outside the gene matches. There are 15 residues in the CDR3. Germline CDR1 is SQVTM and CDR2 is ANQGSEA. This specimen belongs to a study of cytomegalovirus exposure and HLA in healthy donors. Study observations and caveats: Under in vitro conditions, a few CMV-associated chains were confirmed as specific for CMV antigens. By a later analysis, the bulk of CMV-associated TCR beta chains appeared HLA-restricted. Previous analysis showed most TCR beta V segments were productive about 87% or about 30% of the time.

The PCR had 60 Vbeta and 13 Jbeta primers. The authors' processing: The authors later counted 75 million to 90 million unique TCR beta chains, roughly 10 million of them shared. This table comes from immunoSEQ multiplex PCR, and its TCRdb copy is limited to in-frame clones, with some not included. V and J calls plus clone size are reproduced from that table; the DNA served to infer D and trimming. The repertoire holds 140,000 to 150,000 clones, with 75% to 80% as singletons. The TCR comes from a male donor in good health and CMV-seronegative. This chain joins TRBV29-1 and TRBJ2-1, with 8 bases that match TRBD1. Sequences were obtained from PBMCs. CDR3 in amino acids: CSVGGQGSSYNEQFF. In DNA form, the CDR3 reads TGCAGCGTTGGTGGACAGGGAAGCTCCTACAATGAGCAGTTCTTC.